Listed below are T cell receptor beta chains from one sample, sequenced in a study of early T cells in non-severe SARS-CoV-2 infection. One entry per CDR3 protein, called by TCRdb with MiXCR from the 5' RACE reads. This sample has approximately 23,000 distinct CDR3 sequences, with roughly 4.5% found just once. Source material: whole blood. These receptor sequences come from an adult who was a healthcare worker with PCR-confirmed SARS-CoV-2 infection or an uninfected control (not recorded which). Both conserved end residues are part of each CDR3. The D gene is left open where the match is weak. Clone sizes are given selectively: once, few, many, or a class where the clone is expanded.

clone_size,d_call,v_call,j_call,cdr3_nt,cdr3_aa
many,-,TRBV4-1,TRBJ2-1,TGCGCCAGCAGCCAAGCGTGGGGGAATGAGCAGTTCTTC,CASSQAWGNEQFF
few,TRBD2,TRBV7-9,TRBJ2-7,TGTGCCAGCCCCCCCCTGACTAGCCTCTACGAGCAGTACTTC,CASPPLTSLYEQYF
-,TRBD1,TRBV5-1,TRBJ1-3,TGCGCCAGCACCCGGGACAGCATCTCTGGAAACACCATATATTTT,CASTRDSISGNTIYF
many,-,TRBV5-4,TRBJ2-7,TGTGCCAGCAGCTCAAGACAGGTACCCTACGAGCAGTACTTC,CASSSRQVPYEQYF
medium-sized,-,TRBV7-2,TRBJ2-7,TGTGCCAGCAGCCTAACAGGGTATCGGGAGCAGTACTTC,CASSLTGYREQYF
few,TRBD1,TRBV29-1,TRBJ2-5,TGCAGCGTTGTGCAGGGGGCGTCTGGCGAGACCCAGTACTTC,CSVVQGASGETQYF
many,-,TRBV5-1,TRBJ2-5,TGCGCCAGCAGGAACCAAGAGACCCAGTACTTC,CASRNQETQYF
many,TRBD1,TRBV28,TRBJ1-6,TGTGCCAGCAGCCGGAGGACAGGGAATAATTCACCCCTCCACTTT,CASSRRTGNNSPLHF
many,-,TRBV24-1,TRBJ2-3,TGTGCCACCAGTGAACCGGGACCCAGGAGGGTGACGCAGTATTTT,CATSEPGPRRVTQYF
many,-,TRBV29-1,TRBJ2-5,TGCAGCGTTGGTTGGAAAACGGAGACCCAGTACTTC,CSVGWKTETQYF
many,-,TRBV6-2/TRBV6-3,TRBJ1-1,TGTGCCACCTTCGCGATTAGCACTGAAGCTTTCTTT,CATFAISTEAFF
many,-,TRBV27,TRBJ2-1,TGTGCCAGCAAGGCCGGAGGCAATGAGCAGTTCTTC,CASKAGGNEQFF
many,-,TRBV7-6,TRBJ2-3,TGTGCCAGCAGCTTAGAGAGAGAGGATACGCAGTATTTT,CASSLEREDTQYF
many,-,TRBV29-1,TRBJ2-3,TGCAGCGTTAGACAGTCTACTGGCACAGATACGCAGTATTTT,CSVRQSTGTDTQYF